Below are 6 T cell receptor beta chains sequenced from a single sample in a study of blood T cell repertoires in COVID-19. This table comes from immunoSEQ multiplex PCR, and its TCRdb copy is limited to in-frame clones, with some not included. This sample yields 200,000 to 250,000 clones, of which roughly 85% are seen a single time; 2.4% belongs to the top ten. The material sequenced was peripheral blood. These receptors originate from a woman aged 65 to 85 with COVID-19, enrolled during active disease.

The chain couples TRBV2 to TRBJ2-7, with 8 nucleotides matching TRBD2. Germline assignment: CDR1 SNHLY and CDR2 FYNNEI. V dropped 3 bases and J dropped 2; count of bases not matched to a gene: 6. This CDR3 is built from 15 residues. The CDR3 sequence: CASSDRTSSAYEQYF. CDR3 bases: TGTGCCAGCAGTGACCGGACTAGCTCAGCCTACGAGCAGTACTTC. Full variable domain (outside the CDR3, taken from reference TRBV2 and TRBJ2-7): EPEVTQTPSHQVTQMGQEVILRCVPISNHLYFYWYRQILGQKVEFLVSFYNNEISEKSEIFDDQFSVERPDGSNFTLKIRSTKLEDSAMYFCASSDRTSSAYEQYFGPGTRLTVT.

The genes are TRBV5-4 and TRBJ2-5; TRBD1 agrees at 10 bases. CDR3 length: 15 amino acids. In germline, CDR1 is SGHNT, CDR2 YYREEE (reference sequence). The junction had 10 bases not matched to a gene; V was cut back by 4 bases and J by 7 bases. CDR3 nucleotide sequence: TGTGCCAGCAGCACACGACAGGGGGCGGATGGGACCCAGTACTTC. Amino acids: CASSTRQGADGTQYF. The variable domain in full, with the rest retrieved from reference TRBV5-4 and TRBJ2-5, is ETGVTQSPTHLIKTRGQQVTLRCSSQSGHNTVSWYQQALGQGPQFIFQYYREEENGRGNFPPRFSGLQFPNYSSELNVNALELDDSALYLCASSTRQGADGTQYFGPGTRLLVL.

The CDR3 loop reads CASSSGGGSVLYNSPLHF. CDR3 DNA: TGTGCCAGTAGTTCGGGGGGCGGTTCAGTACTCTATAATTCACCCCTCCACTTT. The chain has TRBV19 and TRBJ1-6; tentatively, D is TRBD1 (6 bases). With 5 bases removed from V and 3 bases from J, the gap between germline ends came to 20 bases. Germline lookup yields CDR1 LNHDA and CDR2 SQIVND (reference sequence). CDR3 length equals 18 residues.

The CDR3: CASSPRGSNQPQHF. The CDR3 DNA follows: TGTGCCAGCAGTCCCAGGGGCAGCAATCAGCCCCAGCATTTT. The chain employs TRBV6-2 or TRBV6-3 and TRBJ1-5; D is perhaps TRBD1 (6 bases). V lost 5 bases and J lost 1, with 9 bases in between. This CDR3 region has 14 residues. Germline assignment: CDR1 MNHEY and CDR2 SVGEGT.

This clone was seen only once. The CDR3 DNA reads TGTGCCTGGAGTCCCAATCCCTCCGGGACAGCTTATAGCAATCAGCCCCAGCATTTT. Translation gives CAWSPNPSGTAYSNQPQHF. This chain connects TRBV30 to TRBJ1-5, with TRBD1 identical over 7 bases. This CDR3 contains 19 residues. Germline V gene sequence: CDR1 GTSNPN, CDR2 SVGIG (reference sequence). V trimming: 2 bases; J trimming: 0 bases; junction bases outside the gene matches: 16.

This CDR3 reads CSVSIPPTTVYGYTF. The DNA of the CDR3 is TGCAGCGTTTCCATCCCTCCTACGACAGTCTATGGCTACACCTTC. J is TRBJ1-2 and V is TRBV29-1; D may be TRBD1 (5 bases). V gave up 5 bases and J gave up 4 bases, with 20 bases separating them. This CDR3 comprises 15 residues. Germline values: CDR1 SQVTM, CDR2 ANQGSEA.